A selection of T cell receptor beta chains follows, all from one sample in a study of blood T cell repertoires in COVID-19. Repertoires were generated with immunoSEQ multiplex PCR, while TCRdb's copy carries only in-frame clones and drops some. The sample consists of around 150,000 clones, around 86% of them appearing once. Sample: peripheral blood. All receptors come from a man in his fifties or sixties with acute or convalescent COVID-19. The CDR3 runs from the conserved cysteine through the conserved F or W. Clone size, where shown, is once, few, many, or a class for clones that have expanded.

clone size	V gene	J gene	CDR3 protein
NA	TRBV6-5	TRBJ2-1	CASSYAGNEQFF
once	TRBV5-1	TRBJ2-3	CASSPRGATDTQYF
few	TRBV27	TRBJ2-2	CASSLERVGTRYRELFF
NA	TRBV3-1/TRBV3-2	TRBJ1-1	CASSPNRGGAFF
NA	TRBV7-3	TRBJ1-6	CASSKPRSTGQGNYNSPLHF
few	TRBV2	TRBJ1-2	CASSDGPYGYTF
NA	TRBV28	TRBJ1-5	CASSLYRSGAPQPQHF
once	TRBV7-6	TRBJ1-2	CASSLGSGFNYGYTF
NA	TRBV6-5	TRBJ1-5	CASSYSGGASNQPQHF
NA	TRBV19	TRBJ1-1	CASRPGTGRNTEAFF
NA	TRBV28	TRBJ2-7	CASSSPSSPYEQYF
NA	TRBV9	TRBJ2-1	CASSGPGLAYNEQFF
NA	TRBV5-1	TRBJ2-1	CASSLDIRGYNEQFF
NA	TRBV2	TRBJ2-7	CASTQREGLYEQYF
few	TRBV2	TRBJ2-7	CASSESGGPPYEQYF
few	TRBV28	TRBJ2-1	CASSFSAGVNEQFF
NA	TRBV5-1	TRBJ1-1	CASRESGTEAFF
NA	TRBV7-8	TRBJ2-1	CASRKAVSSYNEQFF
NA	TRBV7-9	TRBJ1-5	CASGGGGNQPQHF
NA	TRBV30	TRBJ2-1	CAWSPGTSRYNEQFF
once	TRBV30	TRBJ2-2	CAWRSRSGSVSTGELFF
NA	TRBV29-1	TRBJ2-3	CSVEGGRGADTQYF
NA	TRBV7-2	TRBJ1-2	CASSFSTGQGGYTF
NA	TRBV5-6	TRBJ2-7	CASSLGGGTGSSYEQYF
once	TRBV19	TRBJ1-5	CASTYRRDQPQHF
once	TRBV10-3	TRBJ1-4	CAISSTGTNEKLFF
NA	TRBV7-2	TRBJ1-5	CASSLVGGLIQPQHF
NA	TRBV6-4	TRBJ2-3	CASSDSGESTDTQYF
NA	TRBV18	TRBJ2-7	CASSPRGQGEQYF
few	TRBV14	TRBJ2-1	CASRPLVAGGTRGDEQFF
NA	TRBV7-8	TRBJ1-1	CASSLISGSRDTEAFF
NA	TRBV20-1	TRBJ1-6	CSASVLQGNSPLHF
NA	TRBV7-9	TRBJ1-6	CASSLAQWSDSPLHF
NA	TRBV4-2	TRBJ2-5	CASSRTGLVETQYF
NA	TRBV21-1	TRBJ2-7	CASSLWTSGGVDEQYF
NA	TRBV5-1	TRBJ1-2	CASGQGADYGYTF
NA	TRBV29-1	TRBJ1-3	CSGGTGRNTIYF
NA	TRBV10-3	TRBJ2-1	CAISESASGSNEQFF
once	TRBV10-3	TRBJ1-1	CAISLGLGQLNTEAFF
NA	TRBV7-9	TRBJ1-1	CASSLGGIPEAFF
few	TRBV6-4	TRBJ2-3	CASSGGEADTQYF
NA	TRBV19	TRBJ2-1	CASRLLAEGGEQFF
NA	TRBV2	TRBJ1-6	CASRKSGVRNSPLHF
NA	TRBV7-3	TRBJ2-1	CASRLGLDYNEQFF
NA	TRBV3-1/TRBV3-2	TRBJ1-5	CASSFGSNQPQHF
NA	TRBV27	TRBJ1-5	CASSLVTGVAVQPQHF
NA	TRBV24-1	TRBJ2-1	CATSGLADYNEQFF
NA	TRBV9	TRBJ2-1	CASSTTSPNEQFF
NA	TRBV2	TRBJ2-1	CASSERWAGAGGEQFF
NA	TRBV7-2	TRBJ2-2	CASRGTSGNTGELFF
NA	TRBV19	TRBJ1-2	CASSIGTGVNYGYTF
few	TRBV6-6	TRBJ2-1	CASSYLAHEQFF
NA	TRBV29-1	TRBJ1-4	CSVGGTENEKLFF